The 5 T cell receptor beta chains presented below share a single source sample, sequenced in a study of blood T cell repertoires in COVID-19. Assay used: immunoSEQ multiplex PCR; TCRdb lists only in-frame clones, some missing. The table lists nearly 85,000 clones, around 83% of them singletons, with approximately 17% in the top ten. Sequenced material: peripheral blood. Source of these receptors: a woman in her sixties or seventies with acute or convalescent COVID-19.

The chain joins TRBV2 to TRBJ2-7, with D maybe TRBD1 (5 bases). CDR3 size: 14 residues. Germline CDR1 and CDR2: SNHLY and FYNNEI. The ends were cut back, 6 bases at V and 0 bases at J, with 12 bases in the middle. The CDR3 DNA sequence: TGTGCCAGCAGGGGTGACAGAGCCTCCTACGAGCAGTACTTC. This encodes CASRGDRASYEQYF.

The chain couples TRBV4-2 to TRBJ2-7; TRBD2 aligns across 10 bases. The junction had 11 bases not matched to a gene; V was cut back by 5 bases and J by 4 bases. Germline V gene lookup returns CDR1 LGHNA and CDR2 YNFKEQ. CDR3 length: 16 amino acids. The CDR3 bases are TGTGCCAGCAGCAAGACAACTAGCGGGGCCCTTTACGAGCAGTACTTC. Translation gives CASSKTTSGALYEQYF.

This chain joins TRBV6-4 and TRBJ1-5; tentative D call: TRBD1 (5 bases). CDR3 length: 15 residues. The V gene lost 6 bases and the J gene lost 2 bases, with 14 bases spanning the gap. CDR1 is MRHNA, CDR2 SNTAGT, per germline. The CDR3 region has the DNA TGTGCCAGCAGGGTAGGGGTACGACGCAATCAGCCCCAGCATTTT. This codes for CASRVGVRRNQPQHF.

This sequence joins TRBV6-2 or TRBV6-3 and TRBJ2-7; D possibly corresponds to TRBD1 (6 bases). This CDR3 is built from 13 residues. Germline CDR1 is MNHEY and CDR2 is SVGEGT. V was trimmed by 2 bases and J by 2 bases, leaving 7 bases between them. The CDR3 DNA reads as TGTGCCAGCAGTTACGGGACAACCTACGAGCAGTACTTC. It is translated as CASSYGTTYEQYF.

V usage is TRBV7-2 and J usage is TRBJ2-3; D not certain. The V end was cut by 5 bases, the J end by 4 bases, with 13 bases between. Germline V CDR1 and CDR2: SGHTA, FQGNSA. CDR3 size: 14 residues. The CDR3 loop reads CASSPRAAADTQYF. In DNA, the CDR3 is TGTGCCAGCAGCCCCCGCGCGGCAGCAGATACGCAGTATTTT.